These T cell receptor beta chains were read from a single sample in a study of OX40 agonist ivuxolimab in advanced cancers. The data were produced by immunoSEQ multiplex PCR, yet TCRdb's version contains in-frame clones alone and is incomplete. The table records approximately 30,000 clones, 80% to 95% of them present only once. The sample here was CD4+ or CD8+ T cells sorted from blood, taken in a trial of the OX40 agonist ivuxolimab. These receptors all stem from an adult with an advanced solid tumor such as melanoma, head and neck, liver or kidney cancer. Each CDR3 is given with its conserved first and last residue. The D gene is left open where the match is weak. Clone size appears in some rows only: once, few, many, or a class for an expanded clone.

d_gene,abundance,j_gene,v_gene,CDR3nt,CDR3aa
-,-,TRBJ2-1,TRBV7-2,TGTGCCAGCAGCTTTGGCGGGCCATACAATGAGCAGTTCTTC,CASSFGGPYNEQFF
-,-,TRBJ2-4,TRBV28,TGTGCCAGCAGTTATGGTGGTGAGGGCAAAAACATTCAGTACTTC,CASSYGGEGKNIQYF
-,-,TRBJ2-1,TRBV7-6,TGTGCCAGCAGCTCCGCCTACCCCTACGGTGAGCAGTTCTTC,CASSSAYPYGEQFF
TRBD1,-,TRBJ1-3,TRBV9,TGTGCCAGCAGCGTAGTTGAGACAGGGTCTGGAAACACCATATATTTT,CASSVVETGSGNTIYF
TRBD2,-,TRBJ2-1,TRBV14,TGTGCCAGCAGCCAACGGACTAGCGGGGTCTACAATGAGCAGTTCTTC,CASSQRTSGVYNEQFF
-,-,TRBJ1-1,TRBV6-5,TGTGCCAGCAGCCATGTAGGGGGGAACACTGAAGCTTTCTTT,CASSHVGGNTEAFF
-,-,TRBJ2-7,TRBV27,TGTGCCAGCAGTACCTCCGGCGAGCAGTACTTC,CASSTSGEQYF
TRBD1,-,TRBJ1-1,TRBV7-9,TGTGCCAGCAGCTTAATCCAGGGGGGGAACACTGAAGCTTTCTTT,CASSLIQGGNTEAFF
-,-,TRBJ1-1,TRBV15,TGTGCCACCAGCTCCCTCCTTGGAGGCACTGAAGCTTTCTTT,CATSSLLGGTEAFF
-,-,TRBJ2-7,TRBV6-1,TGTGCCAGCAGCGAGCTATCCTACGAGCAGTACTTC,CASSELSYEQYF
-,-,TRBJ2-5,TRBV9,TGTGCCAGCAGCAATAGCGGTGGAGGTTTAGAGACCCAGTACTTC,CASSNSGGGLETQYF
-,-,TRBJ1-5,TRBV11-1,TGTGCCAGCAGCTTGGGCAGGGGTCCTAATCAGCCCCAGCATTTT,CASSLGRGPNQPQHF
-,-,TRBJ2-6,TRBV7-8,TGTGCCAGCAGCCCCCGGCAATCCCCCTCTGGGGCCAACGTCCTGACTTTC,CASSPRQSPSGANVLTF
TRBD2,-,TRBJ2-1,TRBV4-3,TGCGCCAGCAGCCAAGATATAGCGGGATTCAACAATGAGCAGTTCTTC,CASSQDIAGFNNEQFF
-,-,TRBJ2-1,TRBV6-5,TGTGCCAGCAGTTACTCGGGGATGGACCTTAATGAGCAGTTCTTC,CASSYSGMDLNEQFF
-,-,TRBJ2-7,TRBV7-2,TGTGCCAGCAGCTTTATCGGGTCCTCCTACGAGCAGTACTTC,CASSFIGSSYEQYF
-,-,TRBJ1-2,TRBV7-3,TGTGCCAGCAGCTTAACCGGGGGAAGGGATGGCTACACCTTC,CASSLTGGRDGYTF
-,once,TRBJ2-7,TRBV4-3,TGCGCCAGCAGCCAAGATTCCAGCTCCTACGAGCAGTACTTC,CASSQDSSSYEQYF
TRBD2,-,TRBJ2-1,TRBV5-4,TGTGCCAGCAGCTTGGGGCTAGCGGGGGACAATGAGCAGTTCTTC,CASSLGLAGDNEQFF
-,once,TRBJ2-1,TRBV10-1,TGCGCCAGCAGTGAGGTAGGGCGCCGGGACAATGAGCAGTTCTTC,CASSEVGRRDNEQFF
-,once,TRBJ2-5,TRBV27,TGTGCCAGCAGTTTACACGTGGGGGAGACCCAGTACTTC,CASSLHVGETQYF
-,-,TRBJ1-3,TRBV7-9,TGTGCCAGCAGCTTGGGTGGAAACACCATATATTTT,CASSLGGNTIYF
-,-,TRBJ2-7,TRBV9,TGTGCCAGCAGCGTAGCTTCCCATTACGAGCAGTACTTC,CASSVASHYEQYF
-,once,TRBJ2-7,TRBV7-3,TGTGCCAGCAGCTTAGATCATTCCGCTCCCTACGAGCAGTACTTC,CASSLDHSAPYEQYF
-,-,TRBJ2-1,TRBV10-3,TGTGCCATCAGTGACCTACAGGAACCAAACGCAAGTGGGCAGTTCTTC,CAISDLQEPNASGQFF
TRBD1,once,TRBJ2-7,TRBV15,TGTGCCACCAGCAGAGGCAGGGGGAACACCTACGAGCAGTACTTC,CATSRGRGNTYEQYF
-,-,TRBJ2-1,TRBV5-4,TGTGCCAGCAGCCCTAAGGCCCAGTGGAATGAGCAGTTCTTC,CASSPKAQWNEQFF
-,-,TRBJ2-4,TRBV28,TGTGCCAGCAGTCGAATGACAGGACCTATTCAGTACTTC,CASSRMTGPIQYF
-,-,TRBJ2-3,TRBV4-3,TGCGCCAGCAGCCAAGATTACACAGATACGCAGTATTTT,CASSQDYTDTQYF
-,-,TRBJ1-1,TRBV5-5,TGTGCCAGCAGCTTGTTTGGGGAGGGGAACACTGAAGCTTTCTTT,CASSLFGEGNTEAFF
TRBD1,-,TRBJ2-1,TRBV2,TGTGCCAGCACCGGGACAGGGATGAATGAGCAGTTCTTC,CASTGTGMNEQFF
-,-,TRBJ2-1,TRBV2,TGTGCCAGCAGAAGGTCTGGTAACAATGAGCAGTTCTTC,CASRRSGNNEQFF
TRBD2,-,TRBJ2-3,TRBV28,TGTGCCAGCAGGTTAGGACTAGCGGGAGGAGATACGCAGTATTTT,CASRLGLAGGDTQYF
-,-,TRBJ2-5,TRBV28,TGTGCCAGCAGTTTATACAGGGTCAAAGAGACCCAGTACTTC,CASSLYRVKETQYF
-,-,TRBJ2-2,TRBV9,TGTGCCAGCAGCGGCCGACAGAACACCGGGGAGCTGTTTTTT,CASSGRQNTGELFF
-,-,TRBJ1-2,TRBV10-3,TGTGCCATCAGTGTCGATTCTGAAGGGGCCCTATCTGGCTACACCTTC,CAISVDSEGALSGYTF
-,-,TRBJ2-2,TRBV29-1,TGCAGCGGGGTGGGCACCGGGGAGCTGTTTTTT,CSGVGTGELFF
-,once,TRBJ2-7,TRBV10-3,TGTGCCATCAGTGAGCCGGGACAAAGCTCCTACGAGCAGTACTTC,CAISEPGQSSYEQYF
-,-,TRBJ2-2,TRBV10-2,TGCGCCAGCAGTGAGTCGACGGTAGACCCCGGGGAGCTGTTTTTT,CASSESTVDPGELFF
-,-,TRBJ1-1,TRBV14,TGTGCCAGCAGCCCACTCATACCAGAGGGGTTTTGGGTTACTGAAGCTTTCTTT,CASSPLIPEGFWVTEAFF
-,-,TRBJ2-3,TRBV15,TGTGCCACCAGCCCCGACAGGCCCCCTGCCTCCAGCACAGATACGCAGTATTTT,CATSPDRPPASSTDTQYF
-,-,TRBJ2-5,TRBV19,TGTGCCACTCGAAGCGGAGCCCGACAAGAGACCCAGTACTTC,CATRSGARQETQYF
-,-,TRBJ1-3,TRBV7-9,TGTGCCAGCAGCTTAGATCGACGGGACCCGACTGGAAACACCATATATTTT,CASSLDRRDPTGNTIYF
TRBD2,once,TRBJ2-7,TRBV7-8,TGTGCCAGCAGCTTAGGGACTAGCGGGATGGCCTACGAGCAGTACTTC,CASSLGTSGMAYEQYF
-,once,TRBJ2-5,TRBV7-8,TGTGCCAGCAGTTACGAGATGGCAAAATACTTC,CASSYEMAKYF
TRBD1,-,TRBJ2-7,TRBV14,TGTGCCAGCAGCCAGGGACAGGGAGCCTACGAGCAGTACTTC,CASSQGQGAYEQYF
TRBD2,-,TRBJ2-7,TRBV28,TGTGCCAGCAGTTTAGTTAGGGCGTATTATATTGGTAGCGGGAGAATGGGGGCGGGCGAGCAGTACTTC,CASSLVRAYYIGSGRMGAGEQYF
-,-,TRBJ2-2,TRBV9,TGTGCCAGCACCGGGAGGGGGCGGAACACCGGGGAGCTGTTTTTT,CASTGRGRNTGELFF
-,-,TRBJ2-3,TRBV10-2,TGCGCCAGCAGGACAGGAGTGATTAGCACAGATACGCAGTATTTT,CASRTGVISTDTQYF
-,-,TRBJ2-7,TRBV12-1,TGTGCCAGCAGCTCTATGACTAGCGGGAGTACGTACGAGCAGTACTTC,CASSSMTSGSTYEQYF
TRBD2,few,TRBJ2-5,TRBV5-4,TGTGCCAGCAGTCCACTAGCGGGAGGACTCCAAGAGACCCAGTACTTC,CASSPLAGGLQETQYF
-,-,TRBJ1-5,TRBV7-9,TGTGCCAGCAGCTTAGATGTTGGGCAGCCCCAGCATTTT,CASSLDVGQPQHF
TRBD2,-,TRBJ2-7,TRBV27,TGTGCCAGCAGTTTAACTAGCGCTCTTGGCTACGAGCAGTACTTC,CASSLTSALGYEQYF
-,-,TRBJ2-2,TRBV5-1,TGCGCCAGCAGCTTGGTTGGGGGGCGAATCACCGGGGAGCTGTTTTTT,CASSLVGGRITGELFF